This T cell receptor (beta chain) originates from a study of shared clonotypes between healthy human individuals. About the study: A donor's plate count was three for CD4 naive and three for CD4 memory; CD8 naive had two and CD8 memory one.

A word on this clone: No antigen is known for it. This same CDR3 is encoded by further DNA sequences in the sample.

Study outcomes and limitations: Incompleteness in sorted-subset sequencing, despite large depth, was shown by rarefaction. The sharing of 4.5% to 5% of naive CD4 clonotypes was seen across a handful of donors.

CDR1 and CDR2 from the germline V gene are MNHEY and SMNVEV (reference sequence). V lost 0 bases and J lost 5, with 4 bases in between. The CDR3 is 12 amino acids. The method was immunoSEQ multiplex PCR; TCRdb's version includes in-frame clones alone and lacks a portion of them. The data show more than 1.2 million clones, 98% seen once. The sequence derives from a man aged 30 to 45 in good health. The specimen sequenced was naive CD4+ T cells sorted from blood. The subset: CD45RA+ positively selected. The J gene is TRBJ2-5, the V gene TRBV27, with unresolved D. The CDR3 protein is CASSLSGETQYF. The DNA of the CDR3 is TGTGCCAGCAGTTTATCTGGCGAGACCCAGTACTTC.